One sample yielded the 32 T cell receptor beta chains listed below, sequenced in a study of CXCR3-negative and CXCR3-positive naive CD8 T cells. It was by 5' RACE with UMI labels that the TRB cDNA libraries were prepared. Following a re-call of the 5' RACE reads, TCRdb has one entry per CDR3 protein and lacks DNA. Recorded for this sample: 45,000 or so distinct CDR3 sequences. Sequencing input: memory CD8+ T cells from blood. The receptors stem from a human donor in good health. Some clones in this sample may be carry-over from other donors' samples.

V is TRBV20-1 and J is TRBJ2-7; with no DNA, the TCRdb D assignment of TRBD1 cannot be verified. The CDR3 spans 14 residues. The germline V gene has CDR1 DFQATT and CDR2 SNEGSKA (reference sequence). The CDR3 loop reads CSAIDFTGPYEQYF.

The CDR3 loop reads CSVPGHLNTGELFF. The chain joins TRBV29-1 to TRBJ2-2; TCRdb calls TRBD1, which cannot be checked without DNA. This CDR3 spans 14 amino acids. The germline gives CDR1 SQVTM, CDR2 ANQGSEA.

The chain recombines TRBV11-3 with TRBJ1-1; as DNA is missing, the TRBD1 call by TCRdb cannot be tested. This CDR3 is 14 amino acids long. Per the germline V gene, CDR1 is SGHNT and CDR2 is YENEEA. The CDR3 protein is CASSNAAGDTEAFF.

The chain recombines TRBV7-9 with TRBJ2-5; TCRdb outputs TRBD1, but without DNA this stays unchecked. The CDR3 sequence is 15 residues long. CDR1 is SEHNR, CDR2 FQNEAQ, per germline (reference sequence). CDR3 residues: CASSPGTGGWETQYF.

This chain uses TRBV20-1 with TRBJ2-2. Germline values: CDR1 DFQATT, CDR2 SNEGSKA (reference sequence). This CDR3 has 16 amino acids. CDR3 in amino acids: CSARDFSFGNTGELFF.

The chain combines TRBV9 with TRBJ2-1; TCRdb's assignment of TRBD2 cannot be checked, as there is no DNA. Germline CDR1 reads SGDLS; CDR2 reads YYNGEE. The CDR3 is 15 residues long. CDR3 sequence reads: CASRAGTSGTGEQFF.

The V and J genes are TRBV15 and TRBJ2-7; TCRdb returns TRBD1, unconfirmable since there is no DNA. Germline V gene data show CDR1 as LNHNV and CDR2 as YYDKDF (reference sequence). This CDR3 has 14 residues. This CDR3 reads CATSGPGTGAEQYF. Full variable domain (remainder filled in from reference TRBV15 and TRBJ2-7): DAMVIQNPRYQVTQFGKPVTLSCSQTLNHNVMYWYQQKSSQAPKLLFHYYDKDFNNEADTPDNFQSRRPNTSFCFLDIRSPGLGDTAMYLCATSGPGTGAEQYFGPGTRLTVT.

J is TRBJ1-2 and V is TRBV6-4; checking the TCRdb D call of TRBD1 is not possible without DNA. The CDR3 totals 13 residues. Germline V lookup: CDR1 MRHNA, CDR2 SNTAGT. This chain's CDR3 is CASSDEGVRGYTF.

The genes are TRBV29-1 and TRBJ2-3; TCRdb proposes TRBD1, but this gene call is untestable without DNA. Germline CDR1 and CDR2: SQVTM and ANQGSEA. The CDR3 has 13 residues. CDR3 sequence: CSAPDTNTDTQYF.

The chain is built from TRBV6-2 or TRBV6-3 and TRBJ2-6. This CDR3 is 14 amino acids long. Per germline, CDR1 MNHEY and CDR2 SVGEGT. The CDR3 protein is CASSYNSGANVLTF.

Its frequency marks this clonotype as medium-sized. The chain combines TRBV7-6 with TRBJ1-1. Germline V gene lookup returns CDR1 SGHVS and CDR2 FNYEAQ. The CDR3 has 15 amino acids. The CDR3 sequence is CASSLSEAGNTEAFF.

The V and J genes are TRBV5-1 and TRBJ2-1; TCRdb calls TRBD2, which cannot be checked without DNA. Germline V gives CDR1 SGHRS, CDR2 YFSETQ. The CDR3 is 18 residues long. This CDR3 reads CASSLSSGSGGYYNEQFF.

This chain links TRBV27 with TRBJ1-4; the D call of TRBD1 rests on TCRdb alone, since no DNA is present to check it. This CDR3 contains 18 residues. From germline, CDR1 is MNHEY and CDR2 SMNVEV (reference sequence). This CDR3 reads CASSHPGQGYLGDEKLFF.

J is TRBJ1-6 and V is TRBV5-1; TCRdb picks TRBD1, but there is no DNA to check that call. Per the germline V gene, CDR1 is SGHRS and CDR2 is YFSETQ. The CDR3 is 15 residues long. CDR3 sequence reads: CASSLEGGRNSPLHF.

The chain links TRBV20-1 to TRBJ2-3; the D gene TCRdb calls, TRBD1, cannot be checked with no DNA. CDR1 and CDR2 from the germline V gene are DFQATT and SNEGSKA (reference sequence). The CDR3 is made up of 14 amino acids. The CDR3 sequence is CSATDRDSSVTQYF.

The chain has TRBV20-1 and TRBJ2-7; the D call of TRBD2 rests on TCRdb alone, since no DNA is present to check it. CDR3 size: 14 residues. Germline loops: CDR1 DFQATT, CDR2 SNEGSKA (reference sequence). The CDR3 here is CSARIQRETYEQYF.

This chain links TRBV6-2 or TRBV6-3 with TRBJ2-3; there is no DNA to check the TCRdb D call of TRBD2. CDR1 is MNHEY and CDR2 is SVGEGT in the germline V gene. The CDR3 runs 14 residues. CDR3 region: CASSSGGATDTQYF.

The chain joins TRBV15 to TRBJ2-3; TCRdb reports TRBD2, a call that lacks DNA to check it against. CDR3 size: 15 residues. CDR1 LNHNV and CDR2 YYDKDF come from the germline V gene (reference sequence). The CDR3 spells CATSRAERTTNTQYF.

V is TRBV20-1 and J is TRBJ2-7; TCRdb names TRBD1, which stays unverified in the absence of DNA. The CDR3 sequence is 13 residues long. CDR1 and CDR2 from the germline V gene are DFQATT and SNEGSKA (reference sequence). CDR3 protein: CSARPTPTYEQYF.

The rearrangement links TRBV28 to TRBJ1-2; absent DNA, TCRdb's TRBD1 call cannot be checked. The CDR3 consists of 19 residues. Germline values: CDR1 MDHEN, CDR2 SYDVKM. CDR3 residues: CASSLYPLFDRENNYGYTF.

The rearrangement uses TRBV7-2 and TRBJ1-1. Germline assignment: CDR1 SGHTA and CDR2 FQGNSA. CDR3 length: 13 amino acids. The chain's CDR3 is CASSLAVETEAFF.

The CDR3 sequence is CASSMVLSNSGNTIYF. The chain links TRBV19 to TRBJ1-3. The CDR3 extends over 16 amino acids. CDR1 is LNHDA and CDR2 is SQIVND in the germline V gene (reference sequence).

This chain joins TRBV29-1 and TRBJ2-1; TCRdb calls TRBD2, which cannot be checked without DNA. The germline V gene encodes CDR1 SQVTM and CDR2 ANQGSEA. The CDR3 is made up of 12 amino acids. CDR3 loop: CSVDPAGVEQFF.

The chain carries TRBV18 and TRBJ2-2; the TCRdb call, TRBD2, lacks DNA for checking. Per the germline V gene, CDR1 is KGHSH and CDR2 is LQKENI. The CDR3 consists of 17 residues. The CDR3 loop is CASSHVSPGANTGELFF.

The gene calls are TRBV4-1 and TRBJ2-3; TCRdb's D call of TRBD1 is untestable without DNA. The CDR3 is 18 residues long. Germline V lookup: CDR1 MGHRA, CDR2 YSYEKL. CDR3 amino acids: CASSQDWTGRGHTDTQYF.

The CDR3 protein is CATSPSGQGYNEQFF. The chain combines TRBV15 with TRBJ2-1; as DNA is missing, the TRBD1 call by TCRdb cannot be tested. The CDR3 spans 15 residues. CDR1 and CDR2 from the germline V gene are LNHNV and YYDKDF (reference sequence).

The chain couples TRBV7-8 to TRBJ1-2; the D gene TCRdb calls, TRBD1, cannot be checked with no DNA. This CDR3 contains 14 residues. Germline lookup yields CDR1 SGHVS and CDR2 FQNEAQ. The CDR3 loop reads CASSSDREAYGYTF.

The V and J genes are TRBV9 and TRBJ2-7; the TCRdb call, TRBD2, lacks DNA for checking. Germline CDR1 is SGDLS and CDR2 is YYNGEE. CDR3 size: 16 residues. This chain's CDR3 is CASSVGLAGDSYEQYF.

The chain uses TRBV12-3 or TRBV12-4 and TRBJ2-5; TCRdb designates TRBD1, a call that cannot be tested without DNA. The length of the CDR3 is 14 residues. The CDR3 spells CASRWGQNQETQYF.

The chain recombines TRBV7-9 with TRBJ2-7. The CDR3 runs to 11 residues. Germline V gene sequence: CDR1 SEHNR, CDR2 FQNEAQ (reference sequence). The CDR3 spells CASSSVREQYF.

The rearrangement links TRBV28 to TRBJ1-5; TCRdb's D call of TRBD1 is untestable without DNA. The germline V gene has CDR1 MDHEN and CDR2 SYDVKM. The CDR3 is made up of 15 amino acids. CDR3 protein: CASTRTGEGNQPQHF.

The rearrangement links TRBV5-5 to TRBJ2-2; the D call of TRBD1 rests on TCRdb alone, since no DNA is present to check it. Germline V gene data show CDR1 as SGHKS and CDR2 as YYEKEE (reference sequence). The CDR3 runs 18 residues. The CDR3 here is CASSLGRTRAFQAGELFF.